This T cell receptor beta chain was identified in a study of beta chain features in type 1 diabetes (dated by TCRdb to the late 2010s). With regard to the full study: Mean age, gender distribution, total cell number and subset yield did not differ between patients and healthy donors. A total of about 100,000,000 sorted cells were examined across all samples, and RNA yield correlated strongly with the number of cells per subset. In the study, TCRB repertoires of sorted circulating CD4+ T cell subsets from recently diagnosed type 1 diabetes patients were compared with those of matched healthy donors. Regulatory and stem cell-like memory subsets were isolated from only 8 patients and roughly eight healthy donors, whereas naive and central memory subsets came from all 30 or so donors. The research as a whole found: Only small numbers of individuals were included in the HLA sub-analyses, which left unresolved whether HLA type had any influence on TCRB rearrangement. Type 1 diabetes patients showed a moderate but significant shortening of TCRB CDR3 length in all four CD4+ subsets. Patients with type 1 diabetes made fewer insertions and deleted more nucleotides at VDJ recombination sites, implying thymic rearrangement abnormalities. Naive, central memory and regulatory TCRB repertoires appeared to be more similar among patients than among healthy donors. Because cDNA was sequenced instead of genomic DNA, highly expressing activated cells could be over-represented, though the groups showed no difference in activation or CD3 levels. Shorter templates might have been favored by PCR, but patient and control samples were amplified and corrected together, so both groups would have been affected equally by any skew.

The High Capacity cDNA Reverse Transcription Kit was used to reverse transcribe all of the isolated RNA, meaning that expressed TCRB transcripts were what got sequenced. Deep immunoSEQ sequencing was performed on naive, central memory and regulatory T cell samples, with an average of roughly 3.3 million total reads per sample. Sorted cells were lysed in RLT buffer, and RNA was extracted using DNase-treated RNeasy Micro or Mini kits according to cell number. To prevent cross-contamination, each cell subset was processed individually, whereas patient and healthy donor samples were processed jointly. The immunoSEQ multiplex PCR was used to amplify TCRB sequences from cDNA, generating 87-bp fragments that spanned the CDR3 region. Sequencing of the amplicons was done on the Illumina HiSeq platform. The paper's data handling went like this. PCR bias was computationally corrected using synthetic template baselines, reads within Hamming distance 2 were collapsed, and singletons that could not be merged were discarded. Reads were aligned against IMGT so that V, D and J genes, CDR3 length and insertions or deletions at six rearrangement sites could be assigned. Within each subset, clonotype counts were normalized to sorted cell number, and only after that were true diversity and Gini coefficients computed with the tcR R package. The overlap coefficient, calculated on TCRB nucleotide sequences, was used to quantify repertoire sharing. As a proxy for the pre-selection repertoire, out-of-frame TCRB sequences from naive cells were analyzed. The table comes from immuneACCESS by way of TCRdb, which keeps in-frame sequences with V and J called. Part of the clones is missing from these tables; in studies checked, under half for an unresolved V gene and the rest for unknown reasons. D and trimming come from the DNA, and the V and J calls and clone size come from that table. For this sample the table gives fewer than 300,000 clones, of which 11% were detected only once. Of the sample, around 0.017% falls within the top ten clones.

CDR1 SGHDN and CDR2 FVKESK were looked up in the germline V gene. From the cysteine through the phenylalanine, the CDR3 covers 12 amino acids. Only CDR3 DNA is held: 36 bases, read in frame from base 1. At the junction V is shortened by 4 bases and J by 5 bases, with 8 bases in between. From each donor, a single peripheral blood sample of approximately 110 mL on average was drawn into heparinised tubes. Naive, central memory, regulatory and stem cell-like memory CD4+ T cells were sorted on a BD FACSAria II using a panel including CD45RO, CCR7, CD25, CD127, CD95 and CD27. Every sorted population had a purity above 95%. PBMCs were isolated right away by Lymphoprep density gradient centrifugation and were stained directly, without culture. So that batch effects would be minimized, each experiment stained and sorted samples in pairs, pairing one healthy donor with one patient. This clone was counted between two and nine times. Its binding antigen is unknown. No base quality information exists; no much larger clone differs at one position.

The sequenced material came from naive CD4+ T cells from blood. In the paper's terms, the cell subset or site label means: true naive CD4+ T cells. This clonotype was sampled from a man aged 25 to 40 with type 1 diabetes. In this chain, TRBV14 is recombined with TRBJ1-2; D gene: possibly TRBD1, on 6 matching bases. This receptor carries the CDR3 CASSPDSYGYTF. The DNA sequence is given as TGTGCCAGCAGCCCGGACAGTTATGGCTACACCTTC.